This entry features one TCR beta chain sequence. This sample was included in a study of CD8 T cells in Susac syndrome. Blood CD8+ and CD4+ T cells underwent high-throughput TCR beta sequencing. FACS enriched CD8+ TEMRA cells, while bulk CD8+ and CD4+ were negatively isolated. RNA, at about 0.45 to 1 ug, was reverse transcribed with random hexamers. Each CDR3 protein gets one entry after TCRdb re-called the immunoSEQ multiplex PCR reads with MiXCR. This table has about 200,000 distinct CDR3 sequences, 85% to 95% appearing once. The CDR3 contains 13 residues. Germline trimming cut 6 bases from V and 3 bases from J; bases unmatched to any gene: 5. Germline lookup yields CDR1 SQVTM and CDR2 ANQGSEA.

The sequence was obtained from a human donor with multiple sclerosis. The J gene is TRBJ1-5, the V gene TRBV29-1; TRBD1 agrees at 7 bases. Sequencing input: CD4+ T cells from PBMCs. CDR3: CSVAGTDNQPQHF. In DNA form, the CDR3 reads TGCAGCGTAGCCGGGACAGACAATCAGCCCCAGCATTTT. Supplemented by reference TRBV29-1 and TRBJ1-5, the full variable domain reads SAVISQKPSRDICQRGTSLTIQCQVDSQVTMMFWYRQQPGQSLTLIATANQGSEATYESGFVIDKFPISRPNLTFSTLTVSNMSPEDSSIYLCSVAGTDNQPQHFGDGTRLSIL.